This entry lists 16 T cell receptor beta chains sequenced from one sample in a study of T cell repertoires in cytomegalovirus infection. MiXCR, applied by TCRdb to the reads, yields one record per CDR3 protein. The sample lists about 490,000 distinct CDR3 sequences, more than 25% occurring once. Source material: PBMCs. These receptors originate from a human donor in good health (CMV status not recorded). Some clones in this sample may be carry-over from other donors' samples.

The chain recombines TRBV7-2 with TRBJ2-1; 7 bases match TRBD2. Per germline, CDR1 SGHTA and CDR2 FQGNSA. This CDR3 region has 16 residues. Unmatched junction bases numbered 7, after V lost 5 bases and J lost 0 bases. CDR3 nucleotide sequence: TGTGCCAGCAGCCCAAAGACGGGGGGCTCCTACAATGAGCAGTTCTTC. Translation: CASSPKTGGSYNEQFF.

V gene TRBV4-2 combines with J gene TRBJ2-7, with D maybe TRBD2 (7 bases). Germline loops: CDR1 LGHNA, CDR2 YNFKEQ. V lost 4 bases and J 5 bases, leaving 15 bases between the germline ends. The CDR3 length is 14 residues. The CDR3 bases are TGTGCCAGCAGCCCTAAAGGGGGGGGTGACGAGCAGTACTTC. Protein product: CASSPKGGGDEQYF.

This clonotype was recorded many times. The rearrangement uses TRBV7-2 and TRBJ2-1; no reliable D call. The germline V and J ends were trimmed by 2 bases and 10 bases, with 18 bases remaining between them. CDR3 size: 15 residues. The germline V gene has CDR1 SGHTA and CDR2 FQGNSA. This chain's CDR3 is CASSLRGRGFGEQFF. CDR3 sequence (DNA): TGTGCCAGCAGCTTACGTGGTCGCGGCTTCGGGGAGCAGTTCTTC.

V is TRBV6-5 and J is TRBJ2-3; TRBD2 matches at 10 bases. This CDR3 comprises 17 residues. J gave up 5 bases and V 2 bases, and 10 bases lay outside the gene matches. The germline V gene has CDR1 MNHEY and CDR2 SVGAGI. CDR3 sequence (DNA): TGTGCCAGCAGTTACCGTGGTAGCGGGAGGATCGAAGATACGCAGTATTTT. Residues: CASSYRGSGRIEDTQYF.

There are a few counts of this clonotype. In nucleotides, the CDR3 is TGTGCCAGCAGCCTCTACCACGGACTAGCGGGAGGGCAAGGGCGTGAGCAGTTCTTC. Its translation: CASSLYHGLAGGQGREQFF. The V call is TRBV7-9, the J call TRBJ2-1; 15 nucleotides match TRBD2. After removal of 5 bases from V and 9 bases from J, the junction contained 17 bases not matched to a gene. Germline CDR1 SEHNR, CDR2 FQNEAQ (reference sequence). The CDR3 totals 19 residues.

This chain connects TRBV27 to TRBJ1-1; 8 nucleotides line up with TRBD1. V was clipped by 4 bases and J by 5 bases; unmatched bases: 3. The CDR3 covers 13 residues. Germline loops: CDR1 MNHEY, CDR2 SMNVEV (reference sequence). The DNA of the CDR3 is TGTGCCAGCAGTTGGACAGGGAGTACTGAAGCTTTCTTT. This encodes CASSWTGSTEAFF.

The V call is TRBV6-2 or TRBV6-3, the J call TRBJ2-1; 11 bases agree with TRBD2. The CDR3 length is 14 residues. Germline assignment: CDR1 MNHEY and CDR2 SVGEGT. With 6 bases clipped from V and 7 bases from J, the junction kept 5 bases outside the gene matches. The CDR3 sequence is CASRPGLAANEQFF. In nucleotides, the CDR3 is TGTGCCAGCAGACCGGGACTAGCGGCGAATGAGCAGTTCTTC.

This clonotype was seen only once. This chain connects TRBV25-1 to TRBJ1-6; no firm D call. Germline loops: CDR1 MGHDK, CDR2 SYGVNS. The CDR3 consists of 14 residues. Between the trimmed V and J ends, which lost 10 bases and 0 bases, there was a span of 10 bases. CDR3 DNA: TGTGCCACATCGTTTGGCTCCTATAATTCACCCCTCCACTTT. It specifies CATSFGSYNSPLHF.

This clonotype was counted at least ten times. V is TRBV28 and J is TRBJ2-3; TRBD2 agrees at 10 bases. CDR1 is MDHEN and CDR2 is SYDVKM in the germline V gene. This CDR3 is 19 amino acids long. V was pared by 6 bases and J by 4 bases, with 19 bases of the junction left unmatched. For the CDR3, the DNA is TGTGCCAGCAGCCCCGTGCGGATTCTAGCGGGAGTCCCCCCAGATACGCAGTATTTT. This gives the protein CASSPVRILAGVPPDTQYF.

This clonotype was picked up a small number of times. The chain employs TRBV5-4 and TRBJ1-2, with 7 positions matching TRBD1. Germline CDR1 and CDR2: SGHNT and YYREEE (reference sequence). V lost 0 bases and J lost 4; bases outside the gene matches: 3. This CDR3 has 14 residues. CDR3 sequence: CASSLAGQVYGYTF. The CDR3 nucleotides are TGTGCCAGCAGCTTGGCCGGACAGGTCTATGGCTACACCTTC.

There are a few counts of this clonotype. The rearrangement links TRBV29-1 to TRBJ2-3, with D unclear. Germline assignment: CDR1 SQVTM and CDR2 ANQGSEA. Trimming removed 7 bases at V and 3 bases at J, with 11 bases between. This CDR3 has 12 residues. The CDR3 loop is CSGEKGTDTQYF. CDR3 nucleotide sequence: TGCAGCGGGGAAAAGGGAACAGATACGCAGTATTTT.

The rearrangement links TRBV6-2 or TRBV6-3 to TRBJ2-5; D may be TRBD1 or TRBD2 (5 bases each). The length of the CDR3 is 15 residues. The ends were cut back, 1 base at V and 1 base at J, with 10 bases in the middle. CDR1 and CDR2 (germline): MNHEY, SVGEGT. In DNA, the CDR3 is TGTGCCAGCAGTTACTTGGGACCGCCCCAAGAGACCCAGTACTTC. Its translation: CASSYLGPPQETQYF.

This clonotype was picked up a small number of times. The CDR3 sequence is CASSTGGWSNQPQHF. CDR3 sequence (DNA): TGTGCCAGTAGTACAGGGGGCTGGAGCAATCAGCCCCAGCATTTT. The rearrangement joins TRBV19 to TRBJ1-5, with 8 bases fitting TRBD1. Trimming took 4 bases from V and 1 from J; bases not matched to a gene: 3. The CDR3 extends over 15 amino acids. Germline assignment: CDR1 LNHDA and CDR2 SQIVND (reference sequence).

There are a few counts of this clonotype. The J gene is TRBJ1-4, the V gene TRBV29-1; D is possibly TRBD1 (6 bases). V was cut by 6 bases and J by 7 bases, with 15 bases left in between. In germline, CDR1 is SQVTM, CDR2 ANQGSEA. The CDR3 loop spans 13 amino acids. CDR3 protein: CSVAQGLGEKLFF. CDR3 coding DNA: TGCAGCGTCGCACAGGGTCTAGGTGAAAAACTGTTTTTT.

This chain uses TRBV20-1 with TRBJ1-1, with D perhaps TRBD1 (5 bases). The V end was cut by 7 bases, the J end by 4 bases, with 19 bases between. CDR3 length: 14 amino acids. The V gene's germline CDR1 is DFQATT and CDR2 SNEGSKA (reference sequence). CDR3 coding DNA: TGCAGTGGTCTCTTCGGGGGAATCGGCACTGAAGCTTTCTTT. This codes for CSGLFGGIGTEAFF.

This clonotype was found a few times. The chain uses TRBV6-2 or TRBV6-3 and TRBJ1-1, with TRBD1 matching over 7 bases. V was pared by 2 bases and J by 7 bases, with 7 bases of the junction left unmatched. Germline-derived CDR1 and CDR2 are MNHEY and SVGEGT. The CDR3 length is 14 residues. CDR3 region: CASSYGQVGGEAFF. The CDR3 nucleotides read TGTGCCAGCAGTTACGGACAGGTTGGGGGTGAAGCTTTCTTT.